This TCR beta chain originates from a study of cytomegalovirus exposure and HLA in healthy donors. Points from the study as a whole: The study assumed roughly uniform donor sequencing depth for presence/absence analyses. Accurate HLA-A and HLA-B prediction from TCR beta sequences was reported for most subjects. CMV serostatus was the sole immune exposure data available.

In the case of this clone: Its antigen is still unknown.

The PCR had 60 Vbeta and 13 Jbeta primers. Repertoires were generated with immunoSEQ multiplex PCR, while TCRdb's copy carries only in-frame clones and drops some. The table records roughly 140,000 clones, roughly four fifths of them present only once. The V end was cut by 1 base, the J end by 8 bases, with 11 bases between. Germline V gene lookup returns CDR1 MNHEY and CDR2 SVGAGI. The CDR3 runs 13 residues. Sample: PBMCs. The chain recombines TRBV6-5 with TRBJ1-2; D is unresolved. This clonotype was obtained from a male donor in good health and CMV-seronegative. CDR3 nucleotides: TGTGCCAGCAGTTACTTGGAGGGTAAAGGCTACACCTTC. As protein: CASSYLEGKGYTF.